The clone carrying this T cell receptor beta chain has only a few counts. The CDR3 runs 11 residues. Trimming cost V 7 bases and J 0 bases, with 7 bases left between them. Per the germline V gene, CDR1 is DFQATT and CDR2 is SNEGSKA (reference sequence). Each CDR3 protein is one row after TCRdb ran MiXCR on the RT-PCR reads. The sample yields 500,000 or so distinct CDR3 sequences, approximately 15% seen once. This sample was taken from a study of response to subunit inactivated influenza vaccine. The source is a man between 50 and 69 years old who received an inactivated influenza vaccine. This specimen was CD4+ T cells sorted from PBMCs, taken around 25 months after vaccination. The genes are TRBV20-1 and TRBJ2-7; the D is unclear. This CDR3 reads CSVDGSYEQYF. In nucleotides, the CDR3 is TGCAGTGTTGACGGCTCCTACGAGCAGTACTTC.